The 30 T cell receptor beta chains below were found in one sample sequenced in a study of CD8+ T cells in alopecia areata. Treatment defined: oral pan-JAK inhibitor, 5-10 mg twice daily. The sequencing template was cDNA reverse transcribed from extracted RNA. Assay used: immunoSEQ multiplex PCR; TCRdb lists only in-frame clones, some missing. Of roughly 190,000 clones in the sample, around three fifths were seen once. The sample was CD4+ T cells sorted from blood, taken at week 24, from a patient treated with tofacitinib. The receptors were gathered from a human donor with alopecia areata.

The gene calls are TRBV11-3 and TRBJ1-2, with D unclear. CDR1 SGHNT and CDR2 YENEEA come from the germline V gene. The CDR3 is made up of 15 amino acids. Trimming pared 5 bases from V and 2 bases from J, leaving 15 bases between. The CDR3 here is CASSLGRLGNYGYTF. For the CDR3, the DNA is TGTGCCAGCAGCCTCGGAAGGTTAGGGAACTATGGCTACACCTTC. Together with reference TRBV11-3 and TRBJ1-2, the CDR3 gives the full variable domain: EAGVVQSPRYKIIEKKQPVAFWCNPISGHNTLYWYLQNLGQGPELLIRYENEEAVDDSQLPKDRFSAERLKGVDSTLKIQPAELGDSAVYLCASSLGRLGNYGYTFGSGTRLTVV.

The rearrangement joins TRBV27 to TRBJ2-6; D is unresolved. Germline-derived CDR1 and CDR2 are MNHEY and SMNVEV (reference sequence). Trimming removed 6 bases from V and 3 bases from J, with 9 bases in between. The CDR3 consists of 14 residues. In DNA, the CDR3 is TGTGCCAGCAGAGGAACAGTTGGGGCCAACGTCCTGACTTTC. Protein sequence: CASRGTVGANVLTF. Using reference TRBV27 and TRBJ2-6 for the parts outside the CDR3, the full variable domain is EAQVTQNPRYLITVTGKKLTVTCSQNMNHEYMSWYRQDPGLGLRQIYYSMNVEVTDKGDVPEGYKVSRKEKRNFPLILESPSPNQTSLYFCASRGTVGANVLTFGAGSRLTVL.

This clone was recorded a few times. This chain connects TRBV6-1 to TRBJ1-5; D might be TRBD1 (6 bases). This CDR3 is built from 18 residues. Germline CDR1 is MNHNS and CDR2 is SASEGT. The V end was cut by 1 base, the J end by 8 bases, with 24 bases between. The CDR3 nucleotides are TGTGCCAGCAGTGAAGAGGGAGCGGGGGGCTGGGTCAAGGAGCCCCAGCATTTT. Translating it yields CASSEEGAGGWVKEPQHF.

This chain joins TRBV5-1 and TRBJ2-6; D is unclear. The ends were cut back, 0 bases at V and 0 bases at J, with 13 bases in the middle. The CDR3 is 18 amino acids. Germline V CDR1 and CDR2: SGHRS, YFSETQ. This CDR3 is CASSLAVQLSSGANVLTF. CDR3 DNA sequence: TGCGCCAGCAGCTTGGCCGTACAGTTAAGCTCTGGGGCCAACGTCCTGACTTTC.

The CDR3 coding sequence is TGTGCCAGCAGCCGCGGACTAGCGGGAGGCAATGAGCAGTTCTTC. This encodes CASSRGLAGGNEQFF. The chain is built from TRBV6-6 and TRBJ2-1; 14 bases agree with TRBD2. CDR1 and CDR2 from the germline V gene are MNHNY and SVGAGI (reference sequence). The CDR3 spans 15 residues. The junction had 4 bases not matched to a gene; V was cut back by 6 bases and J by 6 bases.

This clone has only a few counts. The J gene is TRBJ2-3, the V gene TRBV29-1; TRBD2 agrees at 8 bases. With 1 base clipped from V and 0 bases from J, the junction kept 6 bases outside the gene matches. Germline assignment: CDR1 SQVTM and CDR2 ANQGSEA. The CDR3 totals 16 residues. The CDR3, as DNA: TGCAGCGTTGAAGGTCGGGGGGGGCGTAGCACAGATACGCAGTATTTT. Its translation is CSVEGRGGRSTDTQYF.

The chain joins TRBV5-1 to TRBJ1-1, with 8 bases lining up with TRBD1. The J segment lost 5 bases and the V segment lost 4 bases, leaving 7 bases of the junction unmatched. This CDR3 has 14 amino acids. Germline lookup yields CDR1 SGHRS and CDR2 YFSETQ. CDR3: CASSGRQGLTEAFF. The CDR3 bases are TGCGCCAGCAGCGGACGACAGGGGCTAACTGAAGCTTTCTTT.

The chain is built from TRBV7-2 and TRBJ2-2; 9 bases match TRBD1. With V trimmed by 4 bases and J by 7 bases, 13 bases remained unmatched. Germline V gene data show CDR1 as SGHTA and CDR2 as FQGNSA. The CDR3 runs to 17 residues. The CDR3 sequence: CASSSQPGTGWSGELFF. CDR3 bases: TGTGCCAGCAGCTCCCAACCCGGGACAGGGTGGAGCGGGGAGCTGTTTTTT.

On this clone: In the same sample, other DNA sequences code for this CDR3. The chain links TRBV30 to TRBJ1-1, with D perhaps matching TRBD1 (5 bases). Germline V lookup: CDR1 GTSNPN, CDR2 SVGIG (reference sequence). The CDR3 has 12 amino acids. V was pared by 4 bases and J by 5 bases, with 11 bases between. CDR3 protein: CAWTGGGTEAFF. The CDR3 coding sequence is TGTGCCTGGACAGGCGGGGGGACTGAAGCTTTCTTT.

V gene TRBV7-3 combines with J gene TRBJ2-1; D possibly corresponds to TRBD1 (5 bases). CDR1 and CDR2 from the germline V gene are SGHTA and FQGTGA. The CDR3 spans 17 residues. V lost 2 bases, J lost 0 bases, and 14 bases lay in between. DNA for the CDR3: TGTGCCAGCAGCTTAGGGGTTGGGGCCAGCTCCTACAATGAGCAGTTCTTC. Its protein product is CASSLGVGASSYNEQFF. The whole variable domain, remainder taken from reference TRBV7-3 and TRBJ2-1, is GAGVSQTPSNKVTEKGKYVELRCDPISGHTALYWYRQSLGQGPEFLIYFQGTGAADDSGLPNDRFFAVRPEGSVSTLKIQRTERGDSAVYLCASSLGVGASSYNEQFFGPGTRLTVL.

V and J are TRBV29-1 and TRBJ1-4; D ambiguous. Germline V CDR1 and CDR2: SQVTM, ANQGSEA. V lost 4 bases to trimming and J lost 5 bases, with 11 bases between them. This CDR3 has 13 residues. The DNA for the CDR3 is TGCAGCGTTGGGGAGGGCTACAATGAAAAACTGTTTTTT. Its protein is CSVGEGYNEKLFF.

The J gene is TRBJ2-5, the V gene TRBV6-4, with 8 bases lining up with TRBD2. V gave up 6 bases and J gave up 1 base; unmatched junction bases: 7. Germline values: CDR1 MRHNA, CDR2 SNTAGT. The CDR3 loop spans 15 amino acids. The CDR3 region is CASRTWRGVQETQYF. CDR3 in DNA: TGTGCCAGCAGGACCTGGCGGGGGGTCCAAGAGACCCAGTACTTC.

This chain joins TRBV4-3 and TRBJ2-7; 7 bases align to TRBD1. The ends lost 1 base at V and 0 bases at J; junction bases unmatched: 9. The CDR3 is 17 residues long. Germline V gene data show CDR1 as LGHNA and CDR2 as YSLEER. The CDR3: CASSQGQGQRNSYEQYF. In DNA, the CDR3 is TGCGCCAGCAGCCAAGGCCAGGGACAGAGGAACTCCTACGAGCAGTACTTC.

This clone was seen a few times. This sequence joins TRBV5-1 and TRBJ2-1; D remains ambiguous. V was cut by 3 bases and J by 0 bases, with 13 bases left in between. CDR1 is SGHRS, CDR2 YFSETQ, per germline. CDR3 size: 16 residues. CDR3 loop: CASSSGQLSSYNEQFF. CDR3 coding DNA: TGCGCCAGCAGCTCTGGGCAGCTTAGCTCCTACAATGAGCAGTTCTTC.

This chain uses TRBV29-1 with TRBJ1-2; maybe TRBD1 (6 bases). The CDR3 covers 12 residues. Trimming removed 7 bases from V and 2 bases from J, with 11 bases in between. Germline loops: CDR1 SQVTM, CDR2 ANQGSEA. The CDR3 is CSAGGENYGYTF. In DNA form, the CDR3 reads TGCAGCGCGGGGGGCGAAAACTATGGCTACACCTTC.

This clone was seen only a few times. This chain connects TRBV28 to TRBJ1-2; D ambiguous. The CDR3 is made up of 13 amino acids. Trimming cost V 5 bases and J 7 bases, with 14 bases left between them. CDR1 and CDR2 (germline): MDHEN, SYDVKM. The CDR3 DNA reads as TGTGCCAGCAGTACTAACAGAATCGGTGGCTACACCTTC. This translates into CASSTNRIGGYTF.

With respect to this clone: Sequence at one end of the junction differs from germline and may be a read error. The chain has TRBV15 and TRBJ1-2, with D possibly matching TRBD1 (5 bases). There are 12 residues in the CDR3. Germline lookup yields CDR1 LNHNV and CDR2 YYDKDF (reference sequence). In nucleotides, the CDR3 is TGTGCCACCAGCAGAGATCGGGGCCTTCATGCCTTC. It encodes CATSRDRGLHAF. The variable domain in full, completed from reference TRBV15 and TRBJ1-2, reads DAMVIQNPRYQVTQFGKPVTLSCSQTLNHNVMYWYQQKSSQAPKLLFHYYDKDFNNEADTPDNFQSRRPNTSFCFLDIRSPGLGDTAMYLCATSRDRGLHAFGSGTRLTVV.

This sequence joins TRBV5-1 and TRBJ2-1; 12 nucleotides line up with TRBD2. This CDR3 has 16 residues. Germline loops: CDR1 SGHRS, CDR2 YFSETQ. The ends lost 2 bases at V and 7 bases at J; junction bases unmatched: 7. The CDR3 loop reads CASSFPSGGAGNEQFF. In nucleotides, the CDR3 is TGCGCCAGCAGCTTTCCTAGCGGGGGGGCTGGAAATGAGCAGTTCTTC.

There are a few counts of this clone. V gene TRBV19 combines with J gene TRBJ2-7; D is uncertain. The CDR3 is 15 amino acids. CDR1 is LNHDA, CDR2 SQIVND, per germline (reference sequence). The V gene lost 4 bases and the J gene lost 3 bases, with 16 bases spanning the gap. The CDR3 bases are TGTGCCAGTAGTACGCGACGTACGAAGGGCTACGAGCAGTACTTC. This gives the protein CASSTRRTKGYEQYF.

The chain links TRBV5-1 to TRBJ1-5; D is unresolved. The length of the CDR3 is 13 residues. From germline, CDR1 is SGHRS and CDR2 YFSETQ. V was shortened by 5 bases and J by 5 bases, with 11 bases between the two germline ends. In nucleotides, the CDR3 is TGCGCCAGCAGTCCGGGGATAGATCAGCCCCAGCATTTT. Residues: CASSPGIDQPQHF.

J is TRBJ2-5 and V is TRBV29-1; TRBD1 might be the D (6 bases). The CDR3 loop spans 15 amino acids. Deletions cut 5 bases from V and 4 bases from J, with 20 bases between. The germline V gene has CDR1 SQVTM and CDR2 ANQGSEA. CDR3 sequence reads: CSVTDPTGTGETQYF. The CDR3, as DNA: TGCAGCGTTACCGATCCTACAGGGACGGGAGAGACCCAGTACTTC.

The J gene is TRBJ2-3, the V gene TRBV15; TRBD2 might be the D (5 bases). Germline loops: CDR1 LNHNV, CDR2 YYDKDF (reference sequence). V lost 0 bases to trimming and J lost 1 base, with 14 bases between them. The CDR3 is 17 amino acids. The CDR3 loop is CATSRDWSGLGTDTQYF. The CDR3 nucleotides are TGTGCCACCAGCAGAGATTGGTCCGGACTGGGCACAGATACGCAGTATTTT.

The chain links TRBV29-1 to TRBJ1-2; 8 nucleotides agree with TRBD1. Germline V CDR1 and CDR2: SQVTM, ANQGSEA. The CDR3 covers 14 residues. Trimming cost V 8 bases and J 6 bases; bases outside gene matches: 14. In nucleotides, the CDR3 is TGCAGCATTCGGGGACAGGTAGAAGGGGATGGCTACACCTTC. Its translation is CSIRGQVEGDGYTF.

This clone turned up a few times. This chain links TRBV28 with TRBJ1-1, with TRBD1 as a possible D gene (5 bases). CDR1 is MDHEN and CDR2 is SYDVKM in the germline V gene. With 3 bases removed from V and 1 base from J, the gap between germline ends came to 15 bases. The CDR3 extends over 16 amino acids. The CDR3 protein is CASSLRGKRGNTEAFF. Written as DNA, the CDR3 is TGTGCCAGCAGTTTGCGGGGGAAAAGGGGGAACACTGAAGCTTTCTTT.

This clone has only a few counts. The J gene is TRBJ2-4, the V gene TRBV7-2; D perhaps matches TRBD1 (6 bases). From germline, CDR1 is SGHTA and CDR2 FQGNSA. Trimming removed 5 bases at V and 0 bases at J, with 11 bases between. CDR3 size: 15 residues. CDR3 residues: CASSEKTGAKNIQYF. In DNA form, the CDR3 reads TGTGCCAGCAGCGAGAAGACAGGAGCCAAAAACATTCAGTACTTC.

This clone was counted only a few times. The chain has TRBV2 and TRBJ1-5, with D tentatively TRBD1 (5 bases). The CDR3 extends over 13 amino acids. Germline V CDR1 and CDR2: SNHLY, FYNNEI. V dropped 6 bases and J dropped 5 bases, with 11 bases sitting between them. DNA of the CDR3: TGTGCCAGCAGCGCCGACAGCGATCAGCCCCAGCATTTT. Encoded protein: CASSADSDQPQHF.

This clone was picked up one time. This rearrangement joins TRBV19 to TRBJ1-2, with TRBD1 identical over 12 bases. The V gene end was trimmed by 7 bases and the J gene end by 4 bases; junction bases not matched to a gene: 7. Germline assignment: CDR1 LNHDA and CDR2 SQIVND (reference sequence). CDR3 length: 15 amino acids. CDR3 sequence (DNA): TGTGCCAGTACTGAGGGACAGGGGGCATTCTATGGCTACACCTTC. Encoded protein: CASTEGQGAFYGYTF.

The sample holds a few counts of this clone. This chain connects TRBV18 to TRBJ2-2; TRBD1 is a possible D gene (6 bases). Trimming took 1 base from V and 2 from J, leaving 11 bases between them. Germline V gene sequence: CDR1 KGHSH, CDR2 LQKENI. The CDR3 loop spans 16 amino acids. The CDR3 region has the DNA TGTGCCAGCTCACCACTACGACAGGCTAACACCGGGGAGCTGTTTTTT. As protein: CASSPLRQANTGELFF.

The chain carries TRBV30 and TRBJ1-2, with D perhaps matching TRBD1 (6 bases). Germline loops: CDR1 GTSNPN, CDR2 SVGIG (reference sequence). The CDR3 contains 14 residues. Between the trimmed V and J ends, which lost 0 bases and 7 bases, there was a span of 15 bases. The CDR3 region is CAWSVRQGISGYTF. The CDR3 DNA follows: TGTGCCTGGAGTGTAAGGCAGGGGATTTCTGGCTACACCTTC. The variable domain in full, with the rest retrieved from reference TRBV30 and TRBJ1-2, is SQTIHQWPATLVQPVGSPLSLECTVEGTSNPNLYWYRQAAGRGLQLLFYSVGIGQISSEVPQNLSASRPQDRQFILSSKKLLLSDSGFYLCAWSVRQGISGYTFGSGTRLTVV.

The chain employs TRBV30 and TRBJ1-4; TRBD1 matches 7 bases. The J segment lost 8 bases and the V segment lost 2 bases, leaving 5 bases of the junction unmatched. Germline V gives CDR1 GTSNPN, CDR2 SVGIG (reference sequence). The CDR3 runs to 13 residues. The CDR3 DNA sequence: TGTGCCTGGAGTACCAACAGGGGAGAAAAACTGTTTTTT. It is translated as CAWSTNRGEKLFF.